This T cell receptor (beta chain) was captured by sequencing in a study of T cells in Graves' hyperthyroidism and ophthalmopathy (dated by TCRdb to the late 2010s). Regarding the research as a whole: Peripheral blood was sampled at the time of initial diagnosis, prior to any treatment. A discovery cohort of about a hundred patients, roughly 45 with Graves' ophthalmopathy and approximately 55 with stable Graves' hyperthyroidism, was used to find distinguishing TCR V-J signatures. Prospective prediction of ophthalmopathy was tested in an independent validation cohort of 18 to 20 hyperthyroidism patients and around 16 patients who later progressed to ophthalmopathy. The roughly 94 discovery patients were randomly split 7:3 into training and test sets. In addition, the study compared T-cell repertoires in thyroid tissue and in blood from five or six Graves' hyperthyroidism patients. Following sampling, methimazole starting at 30 mg daily was given to hyperthyroidism patients, and high-dose intravenous methylprednisolone was given to ophthalmopathy patients. According to the paper, TCR Vbeta CDR3 sequencing was carried out on around 140 peripheral blood samples, which came from approximately 43 ophthalmopathy, around 75 hyperthyroidism and some 17 progressor patients. Overall results and qualifications from the work: In cross-validation, a model built on a 13 V-J signature told ophthalmopathy apart from stable hyperthyroidism with under 90% sensitivity and around 83% specificity, and in testing the same model reached 80%/75%. Sample size was not statistically predetermined, and investigators were not blinded to group allocation. Most expanded thyroid clonotypes (frequency above 0.001) were also detected in blood, suggesting blood repertoires may reflect thyroid immune responses. During validation, the model predicted progression to ophthalmopathy a median of approximately six months ahead of onset, with approximately 70% sensitivity and around 72% specificity.

Amplification of TCR beta CDR3 regions was carried out from RNA transcripts. The TCR CDR3 was subjected to a first round of RT-PCR using the HTBI primer set and the Qiagen OneStep RT-PCR kit. Libraries were constructed in a second round of multiplex PCR, after which size selection and purification were carried out. Sequencing of the libraries was done on an Illumina HiSeq2000 using paired-end 100 bp reads. Per the authors' processing: Raw data were processed with SOAPnuke, discarding reads with adapters, uncalled bases, mean Phred below 15, or no exact constant-primer or identifier match. High-quality paired reads were merged with COPE v1.2.5, and unique nucleotide sequences were defined as clonotypes. MiTCR v1.1 was used to align the clonotypes against IMGT TRBV, TRBD and TRBJ reference segments. Analysis was restricted to V-J combinations with a frequency above 0.0001, which covered 98% to 99.2% of repertoires. A TCS score was defined as the ratio of F50 (clonal expansion) to E x V (chaos), with BLOSUM62-based TCRdist applied between CDR3 peptides within each V-J. Welch's t-statistics and random forest reduced some 510 V-J features to 13, which were used in a naive Bayes classifier (R e1071). TCRdb reran the public reads through fastp at Q25 and MiXCR, keeping productive beta chains. Rows are combined by CDR3 protein, so each entry shows the most common genes and DNA. The V and J calls were not made by the authors but by TCRdb's processing. This sample has around 500,000 distinct CDR3 sequences in its table, and roughly 14% of those were observed once. About a sixth of the sample is taken by the ten largest.

Stable Graves' hyperthyroidism was defined as no progression to ophthalmopathy during 18 months of follow-up. Hyperthyroidism patients were aged 18 to 65 years and newly diagnosed, with disease duration of less than 2 months. Any patient with an uncontrolled infection, another autoimmune disease, pregnancy or lactation was excluded. Diagnoses relied on clinical symptoms, serum thyroxine and TRAb, thyroid ultrasound and orbital computed tomography. Ficoll-Paque density gradient centrifugation was used to isolate PBMCs from about 10 ml of fresh peripheral blood. Total RNA was extracted with Trizol reagent, and quality was checked on an Agilent 2100 Bioanalyzer. Including the terminal cysteine and phenylalanine, the CDR3 comprises 19 residues. CDR3 DNA only is kept here, 57 bases in frame from base 1. Between the V and J ends, shortened by 3 bases and 6 bases respectively, the junction contains 30 bases. Reading the germline V gene gives CDR1 MNHGY and CDR2 SVAAGI.

On this clonotype: The clone's antigen remains unknown. A much bigger clone sits one base away, suggesting this may be a read error.

The clonotype comes from a woman younger than 30 with Graves' hyperthyroidism. The sample taken for sequencing was blood. Recombination linked TRBV6-9 to TRBJ2-7, and possibly TRBD2, on 7 matching bases. CDR3 region: CASSYARATGSTSRGEQYF. The nucleotide sequence reads TGTGCCAGCAGTTACGCAAGGGCTACCGGTTCGACTAGCAGGGGCGAGCAGTACTTC.